This TCR beta chain was observed in a study of persistence of HIV-infected CD4 T cells. General study results and limits: The rare CMV-responding cells with HIV-1 proviruses were not separately TCR-sequenced. CMV- and Gag-responding cells had lower TCRbeta richness than CD3/CD28-responding cells. Antigen-responding cells were enriched for degenerate expanded CDR3beta sequences.

Nonspecific anti-CD3/anti-CD28 bead stimulation represents the broad CD4+ T cell repertoire. Sorting of responding CD4+ T cells relied on upregulated CD40 ligand together with CD69. A note on this clone: Antigen specificity is unknown.

Sequencing used immunoSEQ version 4 in survey mode. Template was genomic DNA at 8 to 10 ng/uL, with up to 1 ug used per sample. Clones were read by immunoSEQ multiplex PCR, and TCRdb kept only the in-frame ones, dropping some. Of 35,000 to 40,000 clones detected, around 90% appear once; the ten largest clones hold roughly 1.3%. The CDR3 has 10 amino acids. V was shortened by 1 base and J by 4 bases, with 0 bases between the two germline ends. The germline gives CDR1 SGHTS, CDR2 YDEGEE. This clonotype was obtained from an adult man with HIV who was CMV-seropositive. The chain recombines TRBV5-8 with TRBJ2-7, with no clear D. The specimen was CD4+ T cells sorted from PBMCs after roughly 20-hour stimulation, collected from a patient who received antiretroviral therapy. The CDR3 nucleotides read TGTGCCAGCAGCTTGTACGAGCAGTACTTC. Encoded protein: CASSLYEQYF.